A selection of T cell receptor beta chains follows, all from one sample in a study of control samples from healthy donors and cancer patients. Sequencing was performed with immunoSEQ multiplex PCR; in TCRdb, only in-frame clones are kept and a portion is missing. This sample yields approximately 140,000 clones, of which roughly 90% are seen a single time; around 7.6% belongs to the top ten. Sequenced material: PBMCs. The receptors were sampled from a man aged 50 to 60 with head and neck cancer. Each CDR3 is given with its conserved first and last residue. The D gene is left open where the match is weak. Only some rows state a clone size, as once, few, many or a class for expanded clones.

abundance,d_gene,v_gene,j_gene,CDR3nt,CDR3aa
NA,NA,TRBV6-5,TRBJ1-1,TGTGCCAGCAGGGAGAGGGGCATATCAGGAGGTGAAGCTTTCTTT,CASRERGISGGEAFF
NA,TRBD1,TRBV9,TRBJ1-4,TGTGCCAGCAGCGCATACCCCGTGACAGGGGGAGGTGAAAAACTGTTTTTT,CASSAYPVTGGGEKLFF
NA,NA,TRBV15,TRBJ2-3,TGTGCCACCAGCAGAGTTAGGGGTTCAGATACGCAGTATTTT,CATSRVRGSDTQYF
NA,NA,TRBV6-5,TRBJ1-1,TGTGCCAGCAGTTACGGACTGGGCGGGGGCACTGAAGCTTTCTTT,CASSYGLGGGTEAFF
once,TRBD1,TRBV7-9,TRBJ2-2,TGTGCCAGCAGCATAAGAGACAGGGGGCGCGCCGGGGAGCTGTTTTTT,CASSIRDRGRAGELFF
NA,NA,TRBV6-4,TRBJ1-2,TGTGCCAGCAGTGCCACCCAGGGCGCGGGCTATGGCTACACCTTC,CASSATQGAGYGYTF
NA,TRBD1,TRBV6-5,TRBJ2-2,TGTGCCAGCAGGAAGGGACAGCCAAGGACCGGGGAGCTGTTTTTT,CASRKGQPRTGELFF
NA,NA,TRBV6-4,TRBJ2-7,TGTGCCAGCACCCCCGGCCGGGTTTGTGGGGTGGTTTACGAGCAGTACTTC,CASTPGRVCGVVYEQYF
NA,TRBD1,TRBV15,TRBJ1-5,TGTGCCACGGCAACAGGGGTGCATCAGCCCCAGCATTTT,CATATGVHQPQHF
NA,NA,TRBV18,TRBJ2-2,TGTGCCAGCTCACCACCGCCCGGTACCGGGGAGCTGTTTTTT,CASSPPPGTGELFF
medium-sized,TRBD1,TRBV28,TRBJ1-6,TGTGCCAGCAGGCTACGACAGGGTGATTCACCCCTCCACTTT,CASRLRQGDSPLHF
once,TRBD1,TRBV7-9,TRBJ1-1,TGTGCCAGCAGCTACCCCCACAGGGGAAACACTGAAGCTTTCTTT,CASSYPHRGNTEAFF
NA,NA,TRBV7-9,TRBJ2-7,TGTGCCAGCAGCTCCGGACAGTCCTACGAGCAGTACTTC,CASSSGQSYEQYF
NA,TRBD1,TRBV19,TRBJ2-7,TGTGCCAGTAGTACTCCGGGACAGGGGGCCTACGAGCAGTACTTC,CASSTPGQGAYEQYF
NA,NA,TRBV28,TRBJ2-1,TGTGCCAGCAGTCCTCCCCCCCTCAGGGCTGAGCAGTTCTTC,CASSPPPLRAEQFF
NA,NA,TRBV10-1,TRBJ1-1,TGCGCCAGCAGTGATGGCTCCTTGGGCACTGAAGCTTTCTTT,CASSDGSLGTEAFF
NA,NA,TRBV5-4,TRBJ2-2,TGTGCCAGCAGCCTGGACAGCGGGGAGCTGTTTTTT,CASSLDSGELFF
NA,NA,TRBV11-2,TRBJ1-2,TGTGCCAGCAGCTTAGCCCCAATGCGCGGCTACACCTTC,CASSLAPMRGYTF
NA,NA,TRBV13,TRBJ2-7,TGTGCCAGCAGCTTACGAGGATACGAGCAGTACTTC,CASSLRGYEQYF